This entry describes one T cell receptor beta chain. Regarding time point: persistent/refractory GD, antithyroid drugs over 5 years with positive TRAb. The TCR library was made from RNA extracted from PBMCs. Arm-PCR of CDR3 regions and iRepertoire HTBI primers were the basis on which TCR beta libraries were built. TCRdb ran MiXCR on the multiplex PCR reads and lists one entry per CDR3 protein. Of hundreds of thousands of distinct CDR3 sequences listed, around 20% are singletons. Looked up from germline, CDR1 is SGDLS and CDR2 is YYNGEE. The CDR3 totals 15 residues. V gave up 6 bases and J gave up 4 bases, with 17 bases separating them. These data belong to a study of regulatory T cells in long-lasting Graves disease. On the study more broadly: Persistence in Graves' disease denoted antithyroid drug use beyond 5 years alongside positive TSH receptor antibodies.

The source is a female donor with Graves disease. The chain couples TRBV9 to TRBJ1-3, with D perhaps matching TRBD1 (5 bases). Source: peripheral blood mononuclear cells (PBMCs), taken when the disease was refractory, from a patient treated with antithyroid drugs. As DNA, the CDR3 is TGTGCCAGCACCGACAGTGGGGAATCAGGAAACACCATATATTTT. Translation gives CASTDSGESGNTIYF.